This paragraph covers one T cell receptor beta chain sequence. Its antigen remains unknown. Assay used: immunoSEQ multiplex PCR; TCRdb lists only in-frame clones, some missing. The sample records about 350,000 clones, about 92% being singletons. This CDR3 spans 14 amino acids. V lost 0 bases to trimming and J lost 4 bases, with 7 bases between them. The V gene's germline CDR1 is LGHNA and CDR2 YNFKEQ. The data were taken from a study of Ad26.COV2.S vaccination and SARS-CoV-2 variants. Study observations and caveats: Analyses of TCR breadth and depth may have underestimated total T cell responses. Substantial post-vaccination breadth of spike-specific CD8+ and CD4+ T cell responses was reported.

This receptor was taken from a human donor who had recovered from COVID-19. The chain is built from TRBV4-2 and TRBJ2-1; the D is unclear. Sequenced here: peripheral blood, sampled after recovery from COVID-19. CDR3 bases: TGTGCCAGCAGCCAAGATCTCGGGTACAATGAGCAGTTCTTC. Translating it yields CASSQDLGYNEQFF.